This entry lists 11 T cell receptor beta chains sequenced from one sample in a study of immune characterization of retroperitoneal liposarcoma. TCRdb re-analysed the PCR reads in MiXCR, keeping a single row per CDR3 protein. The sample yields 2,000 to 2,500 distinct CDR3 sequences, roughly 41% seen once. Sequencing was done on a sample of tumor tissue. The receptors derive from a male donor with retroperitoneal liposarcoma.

The CDR3 nucleotides are TGTGCCAGCAGTTCGCAGGGGGCTGGTGAGACCCAGTACTTC. Amino acid sequence: CASSSQGAGETQYF. This chain links TRBV6-5 with TRBJ2-5; 8 nucleotides agree with TRBD1. Germline V CDR1 and CDR2: MNHEY, SVGAGI. The length of the CDR3 is 14 residues. The junction had 6 bases not matched to a gene; V was cut back by 4 bases and J by 5 bases.

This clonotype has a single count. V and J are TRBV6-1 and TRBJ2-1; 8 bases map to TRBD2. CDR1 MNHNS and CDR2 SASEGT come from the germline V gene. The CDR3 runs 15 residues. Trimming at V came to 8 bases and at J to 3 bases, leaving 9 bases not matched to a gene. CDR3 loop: CASRAGLVLYNEQFF. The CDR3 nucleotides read TGTGCCAGCCGGGCGGGACTAGTCCTCTACAATGAGCAGTTCTTC.

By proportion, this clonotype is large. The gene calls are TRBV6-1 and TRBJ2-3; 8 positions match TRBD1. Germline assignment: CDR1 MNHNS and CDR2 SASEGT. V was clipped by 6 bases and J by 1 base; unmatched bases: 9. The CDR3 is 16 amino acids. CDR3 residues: CASSYSSGQGTDTQYF. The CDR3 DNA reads TGTGCCAGCAGCTATTCTTCGGGACAGGGCACAGATACGCAGTATTTT.

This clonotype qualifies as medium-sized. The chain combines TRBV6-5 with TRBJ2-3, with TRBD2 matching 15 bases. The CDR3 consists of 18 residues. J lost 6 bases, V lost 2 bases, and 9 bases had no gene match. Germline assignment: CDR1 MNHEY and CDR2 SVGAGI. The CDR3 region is CASSYTGLAGGLADTQYF. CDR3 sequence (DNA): TGTGCCAGCAGTTACACCGGACTAGCGGGAGGGCTGGCGGATACGCAGTATTTT.

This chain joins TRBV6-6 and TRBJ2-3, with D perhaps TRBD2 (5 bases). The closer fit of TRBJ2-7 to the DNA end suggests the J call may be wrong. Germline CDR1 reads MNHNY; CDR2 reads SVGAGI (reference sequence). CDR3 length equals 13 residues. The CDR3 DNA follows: TGTGCCAGCAGTTACTCCCTAGCAGGAAGGCAGTACTTC. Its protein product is CASSYSLAGRQYF.

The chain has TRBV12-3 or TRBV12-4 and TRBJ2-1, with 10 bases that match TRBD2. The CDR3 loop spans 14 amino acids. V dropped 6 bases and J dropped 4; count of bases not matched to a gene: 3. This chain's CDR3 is CASRQREGYNEQFF. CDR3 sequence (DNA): TGTGCCAGCAGGCAGCGGGAGGGGTACAATGAGCAGTTCTTC.

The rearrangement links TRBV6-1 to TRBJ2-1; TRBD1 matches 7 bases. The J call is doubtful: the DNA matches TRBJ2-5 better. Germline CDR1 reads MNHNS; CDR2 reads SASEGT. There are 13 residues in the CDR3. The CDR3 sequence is CASVWTGRETQYF. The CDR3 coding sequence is TGTGCCAGCGTCTGGACAGGACGAGAGACCCAGTACTTC.

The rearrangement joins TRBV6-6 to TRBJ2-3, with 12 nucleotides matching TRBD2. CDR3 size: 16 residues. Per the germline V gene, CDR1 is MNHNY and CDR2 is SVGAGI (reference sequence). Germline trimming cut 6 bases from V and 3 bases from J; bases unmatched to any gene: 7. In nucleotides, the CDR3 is TGTGCCAGCAGGGAGACTAGCGGGAGATCGACAGATACGCAGTATTTT. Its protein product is CASRETSGRSTDTQYF.

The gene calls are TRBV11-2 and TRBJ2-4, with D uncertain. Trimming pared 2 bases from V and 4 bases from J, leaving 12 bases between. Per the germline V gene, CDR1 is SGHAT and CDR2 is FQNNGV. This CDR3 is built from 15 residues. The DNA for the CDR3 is TGTGCCAGCAGCTTAATTTTAGGTGGGAAAAACATTCAGTACTTC. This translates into CASSLILGGKNIQYF. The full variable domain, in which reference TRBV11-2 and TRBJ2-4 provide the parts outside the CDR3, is EAGVAQSPRYKIIEKRQSVAFWCNPISGHATLYWYQQILGQGPKLLIQFQNNGVVDDSQLPKDRFSAERLKGVDSTLKIQPAKLEDSAVYLCASSLILGGKNIQYFGAGTRLSVL.

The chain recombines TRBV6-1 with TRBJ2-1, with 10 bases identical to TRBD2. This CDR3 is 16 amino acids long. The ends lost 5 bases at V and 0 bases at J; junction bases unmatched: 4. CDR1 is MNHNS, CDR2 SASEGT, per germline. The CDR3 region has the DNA TGTGCCAGCAGTCGATCTAGCGGGAGCTCCTACAATGAGCAGTTCTTC. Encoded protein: CASSRSSGSSYNEQFF.

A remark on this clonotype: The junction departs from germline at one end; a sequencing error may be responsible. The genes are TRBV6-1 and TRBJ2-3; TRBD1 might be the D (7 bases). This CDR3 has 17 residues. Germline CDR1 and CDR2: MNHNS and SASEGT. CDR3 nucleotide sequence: TGTGCCAGCAGTGAAGGAGCAGGGGGGAGCTCCCACAATGAGCAGTTCTTT. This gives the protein CASSEGAGGSSHNEQFF.